Sequencing of this T cell receptor (beta chain) was carried out in a study of T cell responses to AZD1222 COVID-19 vaccine. Study-wide results and limits: Just a handful of AZD1222 recipients tested seropositive at baseline. CD4 TCRs covered the whole spike, strongest at regions 160-218 and 743-854. Most donors were white British, females outnumbered males, and clonal diversity was possibly underestimated. There were repertoire samples only from the period after the peak T cell response.

Comment on this clone: Antigen specificity is unknown.

The protocol was immunoSEQ multiplex PCR, while the TCRdb copy is restricted to in-frame clones and leaves out a portion. In the table there are about 130,000 clones, 85% to 90% of which are singletons. The clonotype originates from an adult in good health. The starting material was peripheral blood, obtained on day 0 of AZD1222 vaccination.

CDR3 residues: CASSELRGGFDGYTF. CDR3 in DNA: TGTGCCAGCAGTGAGCTACGTGGGGGGTTTGATGGCTACACCTTC. The chain combines TRBV2 with TRBJ1-2; D perhaps matches TRBD1 (5 bases). V lost 3 bases and J lost 6, with 17 bases in between. The CDR3 length is 15 residues. Germline-derived CDR1 and CDR2 are SNHLY and FYNNEI. The full variable domain, rest sourced from reference TRBV2 and TRBJ1-2, is EPEVTQTPSHQVTQMGQEVILRCVPISNHLYFYWYRQILGQKVEFLVSFYNNEISEKSEIFDDQFSVERPDGSNFTLKIRSTKLEDSAMYFCASSELRGGFDGYTFGSGTRLTVV.